This TCR beta chain was retrieved from a study of Ad26.COV2.S vaccination and SARS-CoV-2 variants. Whole-study context: Recipients of Ad26.COV2.S got it intramuscularly, once or twice 56 days apart.

Study-wide points: Placebo recipients and vaccine recipients were similar in non-spike TCR breadth.

As for this clone: Its antigen is currently unknown.

The CDR3 is 15 residues long. V trimming: 3 bases; J trimming: 5 bases; junction bases outside the gene matches: 5. Germline CDR1 is MGHRA and CDR2 is YSYEKL. The repertoire was sequenced with immunoSEQ multiplex PCR; TCRdb's copy has only in-frame clones and lacks some. The sample consists of around 350,000 clones, roughly 84% of them appearing once. The treatment here: 15 to 20 received Ad26.COV2.S at low or high dose, single or two shots; about 5 received placebo; per-sample allocation not given. On day 63 after the first injection, vaccine and placebo recipients gave samples. The receptor comes from a person between 18 and 60 years old who received the Ad26.COV2.S COVID-19 vaccine or a placebo. Sample: peripheral blood, taken in a trial of Ad26.COV2.S vaccine versus placebo. The chain carries TRBV4-1 and TRBJ2-7, with 12 positions matching TRBD2. The CDR3 nucleotides read TGCGCCAGCAGCCAGACTAGCGGGAGAGTCCACGAGCAGTACTTC. This encodes CASSQTSGRVHEQYF.